This entry lists 5 T cell receptor beta chains sequenced from one sample in a study of human T cells and chemical hapten exposure. TCRdb re-called the RACE reads with MiXCR, one entry per CDR3 protein. The data show 95,000 to 150,000 distinct CDR3 sequences, with roughly 12% seen just once and approximately 2.6% held by the top ten. Described time point: pre-sensitization, week 0. Treatment specified: therapeutic diphenylcyclopropenone sensitization with weekly scalp DPC. The material sequenced was whole blood, taken in connection with sensitization to the hapten diphenylcyclopropenone (DPC). The receptors come from a woman aged 18 to 35 with alopecia areata. Some clones in this sample may be carry-over from other donors' samples.

There are a few counts of this clonotype. This chain uses TRBV20-1 with TRBJ2-7; possible D gene TRBD1, 7 bases. With 6 bases removed from V and 7 bases from J, the gap between germline ends came to 16 bases. The CDR3 consists of 12 residues. The V gene's germline CDR1 is DFQATT and CDR2 SNEGSKA (reference sequence). The CDR3 loop reads CSANLRGREQYF. CDR3 coding DNA: TGCAGTGCAAACCTCAGGGGGAGGGAGCAGTACTTC.

The chain is built from TRBV28 and TRBJ2-3; D perhaps matches TRBD1 (6 bases). Germline V lookup: CDR1 MDHEN, CDR2 SYDVKM. Trimming shortened V by 5 bases and J by 0 bases, and 15 bases separated the two germline ends. This CDR3 region has 16 residues. For the CDR3, the DNA is TGTGCCAGCAGTAAACAGGGACAATCTAGCACAGATACGCAGTATTTT. Protein: CASSKQGQSSTDTQYF.

The chain has TRBV20-1 and TRBJ1-6; D possibly corresponds to TRBD1 (6 bases). The V end lost 3 bases, the J end lost 2 bases, and 14 bases lay between the germline ends. CDR1 and CDR2 from the germline V gene are DFQATT and SNEGSKA (reference sequence). This CDR3 spans 16 amino acids. CDR3 sequence reads: CSARRGARAYNSPLHF. In DNA, the CDR3 is TGCAGTGCTAGGAGGGGGGCCAGGGCCTATAATTCACCCCTCCACTTT.

Only a few counts were recorded for this clonotype. This chain links TRBV6-1 with TRBJ1-6; D not resolved. This CDR3 spans 16 amino acids. Trimming left V 0 bases short and J 7 bases short, with 13 bases between. Per germline, CDR1 MNHNS and CDR2 SASEGT. The CDR3, as DNA: TGTGCCAGCAGTGAAGCGATCACCGCCGGGAATTCACCCCTCCACTTT. Residues: CASSEAITAGNSPLHF.

J is TRBJ2-7 and V is TRBV20-1, with D possibly TRBD1 on 6 matching bases. This CDR3 region has 14 residues. V shed 5 bases and J shed 3 bases, with 17 bases lying between them. The germline gives CDR1 DFQATT, CDR2 SNEGSKA (reference sequence). Here the CDR3 DNA reads TGCAGTGCTGCCAGACAGGTGGGATACTACGAGCAGTACTTC. Residues: CSAARQVGYYEQYF.